The TCR beta chain under discussion was sequenced for a study of T cell responses to AZD1222 COVID-19 vaccine. Study findings and constraints: All repertoire sampling was performed exclusively after the peak T cell response. Clonal diversity was possibly underestimated, and white British individuals and females predominated among donors. Seropositive status at baseline applied to only five to seven AZD1222 recipients.

Turning to this clone: The antigen is not known.

The method was immunoSEQ multiplex PCR; TCRdb's version includes in-frame clones alone and lacks a portion of them. The data hold about 97,000 clones, with about 89% observed a single time. V was cut by 4 bases and J by 0 bases, with 13 bases left in between. Germline-derived CDR1 and CDR2 are SGHRS and YFSETQ. The CDR3 is 15 amino acids. This TCR derives from an adult in good health. The genes are TRBV5-1 and TRBJ1-1; no definite D call. Sequenced here: peripheral blood, sampled on day 0 of AZD1222 vaccination. Written as DNA, the CDR3 is TGCGCCAGCAGCCCTAGATATAACATGAACACTGAAGCTTTCTTT. Translation: CASSPRYNMNTEAFF.